Given below is one T cell receptor beta chain in context. The CDR3 covers 13 residues. Per germline, CDR1 SQVTM and CDR2 ANQGSEA. Deletions cut 5 bases from V and 0 bases from J, with 10 bases between. Only in-frame clones appear in the TCRdb table, and some are missing; sequencing was by immunoSEQ multiplex PCR. This table holds tens of thousands of clones, about nine tenths found once. This entry comes from a study of OX40 agonist ivuxolimab in advanced cancers. This material consisted of CD4+ or CD8+ T cells sorted from blood, taken in a trial of the OX40 agonist ivuxolimab. The chain recombines TRBV29-1 with TRBJ1-1; D remains ambiguous. This receptor was identified in an adult with an advanced solid tumor such as melanoma, head and neck, liver or kidney cancer. The CDR3 DNA sequence: TGCAGCGTTTCGGACCTAATGAACACTGAAGCTTTCTTT. Amino acid sequence: CSVSDLMNTEAFF.